Listed below are T cell receptor beta chains from one sample, sequenced in a study of cytomegalovirus exposure and HLA in healthy donors. Some clones are missing from TCRdb's copy, which holds only in-frame ones; the method was immunoSEQ multiplex PCR. This sample's table reports 96,000 or so clones. The sequenced sample consisted of PBMCs. These receptors originate from a girl between 10 and 17 years old in good health and CMV-seropositive. CDR3s include the opening cysteine and the closing phenylalanine or tryptophan. The D gene is left open where the match is weak.

>.|TRBV5-6|TRBJ2-7
TGTGCCAGCAGCCCGGGATACTCGACAAGGAGGAGCTCCTACGAGCAGTACTTC
CASSPGYSTRRSSYEQYF
>TRBD2|TRBV7-6|TRBJ2-7
TGTGCCAGCAGCTTAAGGGGAGGGTCGTCCTACGAGCAGTACTTC
CASSLRGGSSYEQYF
>.|TRBV7-3|TRBJ2-3
TGTGCCAGCAGCTTAACTGGGGAGGCGACAGATACGCAGTATTTT
CASSLTGEATDTQYF
>.|TRBV9|TRBJ1-5
TGTGCCAGCAGCGTAGGTTCGAATCAGCCCCAGCATTTT
CASSVGSNQPQHF
>.|TRBV7-2|TRBJ2-3
TGTGCCAGCAGCCAGGGTACAGATACGCAGTATTTT
CASSQGTDTQYF
>.|TRBV10-3|TRBJ1-6
TGTGCCATCAGTGGAGGGAACTCACCCCTCCACTTT
CAISGGNSPLHF
>.|TRBV10-3|TRBJ2-7
TGTGCCATCCGGGACACACTCTACGAGCAGTACTTC
CAIRDTLYEQYF
>.|TRBV5-6|TRBJ1-2
TGTGCCAGCAGTCCTGGGCAGCCGCCTTACACCTTC
CASSPGQPPYTF
>TRBD1|TRBV28|TRBJ1-1
TGTGCCAGCGGGACAGGGGGCGCGAGGGGTGAAGCTTTCTTT
CASGTGGARGEAFF
>.|TRBV15|TRBJ2-3
TGTGCCACCAGCAGAGATACAAGCAGGGGAAGCGCAGATACGCAGTATTTT
CATSRDTSRGSADTQYF
>TRBD2|TRBV4-2|TRBJ2-3
TGTGCCAGCAGCCACCCAGACCGCCTAGCGGGATTCGAGGATACGCAGTATTTT
CASSHPDRLAGFEDTQYF
>TRBD1|TRBV5-1|TRBJ1-2
TGCGCCAGCAGCCCCTACGGACAGGGCAACTATGGCTACACCTTC
CASSPYGQGNYGYTF
>TRBD2|TRBV6-6|TRBJ2-1
TGTGCCAGCAGGCCACCGGGACTAGCCTCCTACAATGAGCAGTTCTTC
CASRPPGLASYNEQFF
>.|TRBV5-6|TRBJ1-5
TGTGCCAGCAGCTTGGACAGGGATAGCAATCAGCCCCAGCATTTT
CASSLDRDSNQPQHF
>TRBD1|TRBV6-5|TRBJ1-4
TGTGCCAGCGCCGGGACAGTCAATGAAAAACTGTTTTTT
CASAGTVNEKLFF
>TRBD1|TRBV7-2|TRBJ1-1
TGTGCCAGCAGGGCTATAGGGGGCACTGGACTGAACACTGAAGCTTTCTTT
CASRAIGGTGLNTEAFF
>TRBD1|TRBV4-1|TRBJ2-1
TGCGCCAGCAGCCAATTTGCCGGGACAGGGACCATCAATGAGCAGTTCTTC
CASSQFAGTGTINEQFF
>TRBD1|TRBV5-4|TRBJ2-5
TGTGCCAGCAGCTTTCCAGGGGGCTATGAGACCCAGTACTTC
CASSFPGGYETQYF
>TRBD1|TRBV5-6|TRBJ1-6
TGTGCCAGCATCGCGGGGGGGGACAGGGGGCTGTCACCCCTCCACTTT
CASIAGGDRGLSPLHF
>.|TRBV4-1|TRBJ2-1
TGCGCCAGCACCCAAGCCCCGGACAGTATGGGGTATGAGCAGTTCTTC
CASTQAPDSMGYEQFF
>TRBD1|TRBV4-2|TRBJ2-5
TGTGCCAGCAGCCGGGACAGTCAAGAGACCCAGTACTTC
CASSRDSQETQYF
>.|TRBV29-1|TRBJ1-2
TGCAGCCGCTGGGACACCTCCTATGGCTACACCTTC
CSRWDTSYGYTF
>.|TRBV6-1|TRBJ1-3
TGTGCCAGCAGTGAAGTGGGGGGAGAAAACACCATATATTTT
CASSEVGGENTIYF
>.|TRBV30|TRBJ1-5
TGTGCCTGGAGTGTTACGGGGGGCCAAGATCAGCCCCAGCATTTT
CAWSVTGGQDQPQHF
>.|TRBV6-5|TRBJ1-1
TGTGCCAGCAGGCATAACAGGGTTGACACTGAAGCTTTCTTT
CASRHNRVDTEAFF
>TRBD1|TRBV7-2|TRBJ1-2
TGTGCCAGCAGCTCCGGACAGGGGGCAAGGGATGGCTACACCTTC
CASSSGQGARDGYTF
>TRBD2|TRBV5-1|TRBJ2-5
TGCGCCAGCAGCTTCGCCCCTAGCGGGGGGCAAGAGACCCAGTACTTC
CASSFAPSGGQETQYF
>.|TRBV5-1|TRBJ1-6
TGCGCCAGCAGCCCCACAGGGATCGGCAATTCACCCCTCCACTTT
CASSPTGIGNSPLHF
>.|TRBV20-1|TRBJ1-2
TGCAGTGCTAGAGAGGGCAGCATCTACACCTTC
CSAREGSIYTF
>.|TRBV11-3|TRBJ1-2
TGTGCCAGCAGCTTGCGGGGGGCGAACTATGGCTACACCTTC
CASSLRGANYGYTF
>.|TRBV5-5|TRBJ1-6
TGTGCCAGCAGCTTGGGGGGCGTTAATTCACCCCTCCACTTT
CASSLGGVNSPLHF
>TRBD2|TRBV19|TRBJ2-5
TGTGCCAGTAGTAAGGGGTTAGCGGGGCTCCAAGAGAACCAGTACTTC
CASSKGLAGLQENQYF
>TRBD1|TRBV11-2|TRBJ1-2
TGTGCCAGCAGCTTAGATTGGACAGGGGACTATGGCTACACCTTC
CASSLDWTGDYGYTF
>.|TRBV19|TRBJ1-1
TGTGCCAGTAGGGAGACCCCTGGTATCACTGAAGCTTTCTTT
CASRETPGITEAFF
>TRBD2|TRBV4-3|TRBJ2-1
TGCGCCAGCAGCCAAGAAGCGGGGAGCTCCGACAATGAGCAGTTCTTC
CASSQEAGSSDNEQFF
>.|TRBV7-2|TRBJ1-1
TGTGCCAGCAGCCCCGAGGGCGTCGACACTGAAGCTTTCTTT
CASSPEGVDTEAFF
>.|TRBV4-3|TRBJ1-4
TGCGCCAGCAGCCAAGATATCGCAGGGGAGGGGGAAAAACTGTTTTTT
CASSQDIAGEGEKLFF
>TRBD1|TRBV2|TRBJ1-6
TGTGCCAGCAGGATGACAGGGGTTGATTCACCCCTCCACTTT
CASRMTGVDSPLHF
>.|TRBV7-2|TRBJ1-5
TGTGCCAGCAGCACACAGGGTTTTCAGCCCCAGCATTTT
CASSTQGFQPQHF
>.|TRBV7-2|TRBJ1-4
TGTGCCAGCAGCTTATGGGAGGGTGAAAAACTGTTTTTT
CASSLWEGEKLFF
>.|TRBV28|TRBJ1-2
TGTGCCAGCAGTCGCCCGGACATGGGCTATGGCTACACCTTC
CASSRPDMGYGYTF
>TRBD2|TRBV9|TRBJ2-1
TGTGCCAGCAGCGTAGGTGTTAGCGGGGGGGCTCCTGAGCAGTTCTTC
CASSVGVSGGAPEQFF
>.|TRBV6-1|TRBJ1-1
TGTGCCAGCACAAAAGGCCCAGGGTACACTGAAGCTTTCTTT
CASTKGPGYTEAFF
>TRBD1|TRBV19|TRBJ1-6
TGTGCCACCAAACCTGACAGGGGAAGGATAGCCCTCCACTTT
CATKPDRGRIALHF
>.|TRBV6-5|TRBJ2-2
TGTGCCAGCAGTTACTCGTATGACACCGGGGAGCTGTTTTTT
CASSYSYDTGELFF
>TRBD1|TRBV5-6|TRBJ2-7
TGTGCCAGCAGCCCAGGGGGAGTGAACTACGAGCAGTACTTC
CASSPGGVNYEQYF
>.|TRBV27|TRBJ1-4
TGTGCCAGCAGGAGGGGGGGAGTTAATGAAAAACTGTTTTTT
CASRRGGVNEKLFF
>.|TRBV4-1|TRBJ1-2
TGCGCCAGCAGCCAAGTGGCTGCTAACTATGGCTACACCTTC
CASSQVAANYGYTF
>.|TRBV28|TRBJ1-1
TGTGCCAGCAGTTTCGAGAGGGAAGCTTTCTTT
CASSFEREAFF
>TRBD1|TRBV7-9|TRBJ2-1
TGTGCCAGCAGCTTCTCAGGGGGTTACAATGAGCAGTTCTTC
CASSFSGGYNEQFF
>.|TRBV27|TRBJ1-5
TGTGCCAGCAGTGAGTCTATCAATCAGCCCCAGCATTTT
CASSESINQPQHF